This TCR beta chain was profiled in a study of identical twins. Overall study findings and caveats: Cord blood beta clonotypes that were abundant carried fewer insertions, and memory repertoires showed no such trend. Twin sharing of out-of-frame TCR alpha was underestimated by models in monozygotic pairs.

In this sample, this clonotype turned up many times. The antigen is undetermined. TCRdb reprocessed the 5' RACE reads with MiXCR, giving one entry per CDR3 protein. The sample includes under 300,000 distinct CDR3 sequences, approximately 12% seen only once; the top ten take more than 3.5%. The V end was cut by 0 bases, the J end by 3 bases, with 10 bases between. CDR3 size: 15 residues. Germline-derived CDR1 and CDR2 are SGHRS and YFSETQ. Another study also made use of these data, one on yellow fever vaccine responses in identical twins.

The source is a young woman in good health. Sequencing was carried out using memory (CD45RO+) T cells sorted from blood. J is TRBJ2-4 and V is TRBV5-1; no reliable D call. The CDR3 bases are TGCGCCAGCAGCTTGGTGGCCGGCGACAAAAACATTCAGTACTTC. This translates into CASSLVAGDKNIQYF. Supplemented by reference TRBV5-1 and TRBJ2-4, the full variable domain reads KAGVTQTPRYLIKTRGQQVTLSCSPISGHRSVSWYQQTPGQGLQFLFEYFSETQRNKGNFPGRFSGRQFSNSRSEMNVSTLELGDSALYLCASSLVAGDKNIQYFGAGTRLSVL.